This T cell receptor (beta chain) was sequenced for a study of T cell changes during pregnancy in multiple sclerosis. Germline CDR1 SGHNT, CDR2 YYREEE (reference sequence). CDR3 length: 14 amino acids. V was trimmed by 0 bases and J by 2 bases, leaving 8 bases between them. Sequencing was performed with immunoSEQ multiplex PCR; in TCRdb, only in-frame clones are kept and a portion is missing. The sample records roughly 45,000 clones, approximately 90% being singletons. This clone was observed a single time. This specimen consisted of CD4+ T cells from peripheral blood mononuclear cells, obtained in the second trimester of pregnancy. The clonotype comes from a female donor with multiple sclerosis, enrolled in a pregnancy study. The genes are TRBV5-4 and TRBJ1-2; D unresolved. The CDR3 loop is CASSLDPGNYGYTF. CDR3 sequence (DNA): TGTGCCAGCAGCTTGGACCCAGGAAACTATGGCTACACCTTC.